This TCR beta chain comes out of a study of blood T cell repertoires in COVID-19. Whole-study context: Both acute and convalescent COVID-19 samples were obtained from the United States, Italy and Spain. Sample material is recorded as cDNA or gDNA derived from T cells, B-cell-depleted T cells, or PBMCs.

Followed over time, Seattle patients had been enrolled while infection was active. As processed by the authors: Amplification from reference gene primers served as the basis for estimated nucleated cell counts. Sequencing was performed with immunoSEQ multiplex PCR; in TCRdb, only in-frame clones are kept and a portion is missing. Clonal size and the V and J genes are those of that table, whereas D and trimming came from the DNA. The table has almost 400,000 clones, approximately 89% seen once. Germline CDR1 and CDR2: KGHSH and LQKENI. The ends lost 5 bases at V and 4 bases at J; junction bases unmatched: 8. The CDR3 sequence is 15 residues long.

Sequencing input: peripheral blood. The receptor was isolated from a woman aged 55-70 years with COVID-19, enrolled during active disease. This chain links TRBV18 with TRBJ1-3; 7 nucleotides agree with TRBD1. In DNA, the CDR3 is TGTGCCAGCTCATCCGACAGGGTACGGGGAAACACCATATATTTT. This encodes CASSSDRVRGNTIYF.